The T cell receptor beta chain described here comes from a study of blood T cell repertoires in COVID-19. The CDR3 has 14 amino acids. CDR1 is LNHDA, CDR2 SQIVND, per germline (reference sequence). Trimming shortened V by 5 bases and J by 1 base, and 9 bases separated the two germline ends. TCRdb keeps only in-frame clones here, not all; method: immunoSEQ multiplex PCR. This table holds approximately 530,000 clones, roughly 91% found once. Comment on this clone: Other DNA sequences in this sample translate to the same CDR3.

The receptor was isolated from a woman aged 50 to 60 with COVID-19, enrolled during active disease. Sequencing used peripheral blood. The chain has TRBV19 and TRBJ1-5; a weak D match, TRBD1 (6 bases). CDR3 nucleotides: TGTGCCAGTAGTTGGGGGCGGAGCAATCAGCCCCAGCATTTT. It codes for CASSWGRSNQPQHF.